This TCR beta chain was obtained from a study of T cell repertoires and leukemia-associated antigens (dated by TCRdb to the late 2010s). Some background on the complete study: Each sample yielded about 5.1 to 6.6 million read pairs and roughly 3.3 to 5.0 million effective reads, 15 million to 20 million effective reads overall. Using in vitro peptide stimulation of healthy T cells, the study sought to determine the antigen recognized by a TCR Vbeta21 clone earlier detected in CML patients. The study at large found these results: The antigen specificity and function of the expanded clones were not directly tested and needed further investigation. Across the four groups, there were no significant differences in the numbers of Vbeta genes (roughly 58), Jbeta genes (approximately 15), VDJ rearrangements, or unique CDR3s.

As a first step, CD3+ T cells were rested overnight at approximately 2.5 million cells/mL in RPMI 1640 lacking fetal bovine serum. Following the manufacturer's instructions, MACS immunomagnetic beads were used to pull CD3+ T cells out of the PBMCs. A remark on this clonotype: Its recognized antigen is unknown. No clone much larger than this one lies a single base away; base qualities are absent.

TRIzol reagent was used to extract total RNA from the cultured T cells. TCRbeta libraries were amplified from RNA using 5' rapid amplification of cDNA ends (5'RACE). Library concentration and integrity were checked with Qubit, an Agilent instrument, and quantitative PCR before sequencing. Sequencing of qualified libraries was performed on Illumina HiSeq or MiSeq by a commercial service provider. In the authors' own workflow: MiXCR version 1.8.2 was used to identify TCR sequences in each sample. For a clone to be considered qualified, a CDR3 longer than four amino acids, an in-frame nucleotide length, and the absence of a stop codon were required. A read containing the complete CDR3 structure was counted as an effective read. Expanded clones were validated by RT-PCR with 24 Vbeta primers, GeneScan spectratyping, and Sanger sequencing. TCRdb's own reprocessing of the public reads used fastp at Q25 and MiXCR and kept productive beta chains. Every entry covers one CDR3 protein and lists the most common genes and DNA from its rows. TCRdb's processing, not the study's, gives the V and J calls here. This sample lists some 14,000 distinct CDR3 sequences; approximately 37% were detected once. The ten top clones hold approximately 8.7% of the sample.

The CDR3 sequence holds 13 residues, the cysteine and phenylalanine included. Only the CDR3 region is kept as DNA, spanning 39 bases read in frame from base 1. CDR1 and CDR2, per the germline V gene, are SGHTA and FQGNSA. The junction shows trimming of 3 bases on V and 7 bases on J, plus 12 bases between the germline ends. The source material was CD3+ T cells sorted from blood and cultured. The origin of this receptor is a female donor in good health. Recombination linked TRBV7-2 to TRBJ1-1; the D gene cannot be resolved reliably. The nucleotide sequence is given as TGTGCCAGCAGCTTGAGGACGGCGGGTGAAGCTTTCTTT. It specifies CASSLRTAGEAFF.